The 27 T cell receptor beta chains below all came from one sample that was sequenced in a study of vaccination and CD4 T cells after COVID-19. The Oncomine TCR Beta short-read assay was applied to DNA of cultured CD4+ T cells. TCRdb reanalysed the PCR reads using MiXCR and keeps one entry per CDR3 protein. The table lists under 15,000 distinct CDR3 sequences, over 45% of them singletons. These receptors' targets are unknown. Treatment indicated: roughly nine-day PBMC culture with coronavirus spike peptide pools or control peptides (ViraFEST assay). Source material: CD4+ T cells from blood, cultured in vitro. The receptors were gathered from a human donor who had recovered from COVID-19.

V and J are TRBV30 and TRBJ2-7; tentatively, D is TRBD2 (6 bases). In germline, CDR1 is GTSNPN, CDR2 SVGIG (reference sequence). This CDR3 spans 11 amino acids. The V gene lost 2 bases and the J gene lost 5 bases, with 7 bases spanning the gap. CDR3 DNA sequence: TGTGCCTGGAGTCCGGGGGACGAGCAGTACTTC. Protein product: CAWSPGDEQYF.

The chain couples TRBV20-1 to TRBJ1-5; the D gene is possibly TRBD1 (6 bases). The CDR3 sequence is 15 residues long. Germline V gene sequence: CDR1 DFQATT, CDR2 SNEGSKA (reference sequence). Trimming took off 6 bases at V and 1 base at J, with 16 bases between the two ends. The CDR3 sequence: CSAGAGGRSNQPQHF. Written as DNA, the CDR3 is TGCAGTGCGGGCGCGGGGGGGCGAAGCAATCAGCCCCAGCATTTT.

This clonotype is labeled medium-sized. The CDR3 DNA reads TGTGCCAGCAGTTACTCGGTGGACAACAATCAGCCCCAGCATTTT. This codes for CASSYSVDNNQPQHF. This chain connects TRBV6-5 to TRBJ1-5, with D tentatively TRBD1 (5 bases). Germline V gene sequence: CDR1 MNHEY, CDR2 SVGAGI. This CDR3 has 15 residues. Trimming took 0 bases from V and 3 from J, leaving 9 bases between them.

V and J are TRBV7-6 and TRBJ2-6; D assignment may be TRBD1 or TRBD2 (5 bases each). CDR3 length: 18 residues. CDR1 and CDR2 (germline): SGHVS, FNYEAQ. V dropped 2 bases and J dropped 0 bases, with 14 bases sitting between them. The CDR3 DNA reads as TGTGCCAGCAGCTTATCGGGACGGCTGATCTCTGGGGCCAACGTCCTGACTTTC. It specifies CASSLSGRLISGANVLTF. Filled out from reference TRBV7-6 and TRBJ2-6, the complete variable domain reads GAGVSQSPRYKVTKRGQDVALRCDPISGHVSLYWYRQALGQGPEFLTYFNYEAQQDKSGLPNDRFSAERPEGSISTLTIQRTEQRDSAMYRCASSLSGRLISGANVLTFGAGSRLTVL.

A few counts support this clonotype. This chain links TRBV10-3 with TRBJ2-3; either TRBD1 or TRBD2 may supply D (6 bases each). V gave up 6 bases and J gave up 6 bases, with 10 bases separating them. CDR3 length: 12 residues. Germline V CDR1 and CDR2: ENHRY, SYGVKD. CDR3 nucleotides: TGTGCCATCAGCCAAGGGGGGGATACGCAGTATTTT. This translates into CAISQGGDTQYF.

Comments on this clonotype: Because the CDR3 is missing its conserved closing phenylalanine or tryptophan, this is likely a read error. The chain carries TRBV4-1 and TRBJ1-2, with D tentatively TRBD1 (6 bases). V shed 3 bases and J shed 0 bases, with 26 bases lying between them. This CDR3 has 20 amino acids. Germline CDR1 MGHRA, CDR2 YSYEKL. DNA of the CDR3: TGCGCCAGCAGCCATACGGGATTGGTAGGGGGTTCCCCAACTAACTATGGCTACACCTAC. It codes for CASSHTGLVGGSPTNYGYTY.

V and J are TRBV6-2 or TRBV6-3 and TRBJ1-2; D possibly corresponds to TRBD1 (5 bases). CDR1 MNHEY and CDR2 SVGEGT come from the germline V gene. With 8 bases removed from V and 0 bases from J, the gap between germline ends came to 16 bases. The CDR3 sequence is 15 residues long. The CDR3 loop reads CASGTRQQTNYGYTF. CDR3 sequence (DNA): TGTGCCAGCGGAACTCGACAGCAGACTAACTATGGCTACACCTTC.

The chain recombines TRBV2 with TRBJ1-1; D unclear. Germline V gives CDR1 SNHLY, CDR2 FYNNEI. The CDR3 has 14 residues. The germline V and J ends were trimmed by 8 bases and 6 bases, with 19 bases remaining between them. CDR3 nucleotides: TGTGCCAGCGGTAAGGACGCTCAGCTGGCTGAAGCTTTCTTT. Translated: CASGKDAQLAEAFF.

CDR3 bases: TGTGCTAGTTCTGTGGCGGTGAACACTGAAGCTTTCTTT. It encodes CASSVAVNTEAFF. The chain joins TRBV12-5 to TRBJ1-1; D remains ambiguous. The V end lost 8 bases, the J end lost 0 bases, and 10 bases lay between the germline ends. Germline V lookup: CDR1 LGHNT, CDR2 FRNRAP. The CDR3 contains 13 residues.

The chain carries TRBV11-3 and TRBJ2-5, with 7 bases lining up with TRBD2. Trimming removed 5 bases from V and 3 bases from J; junction bases left unmatched: 9. The germline gives CDR1 SGHNT, CDR2 YENEEA. CDR3 length: 15 amino acids. The CDR3 DNA is TGTGCCAGCAGCCCCAGGACTAGTGTCGAAGAGACCCAGTACTTC. Protein sequence: CASSPRTSVEETQYF.

The chain employs TRBV7-9 and TRBJ1-6; D is unresolved. The CDR3 extends over 12 amino acids. CDR1 and CDR2 (germline): SEHNR, FQNEAQ (reference sequence). V was cut by 5 bases and J by 7 bases, with 6 bases left in between. CDR3 nucleotides: TGTGCCAGCAGCGCCGAGAATTCACCCCTCCACTTT. Its translation is CASSAENSPLHF.

The rearrangement joins TRBV2 to TRBJ1-1, with a weak D call TRBD1 (6 bases). V dropped 4 bases and J dropped 6 bases, with 12 bases sitting between them. CDR3 length: 13 amino acids. Germline-derived CDR1 and CDR2 are SNHLY and FYNNEI. The CDR3 coding sequence is TGTGCCAGCAGTGTGGCAGGGGTGGCTGAAGCTTTCTTT. Amino acid sequence: CASSVAGVAEAFF.

This clonotype was seen more than once but under ten times. This chain uses TRBV11-2 with TRBJ1-1; possible D gene TRBD1, 5 bases. V dropped 5 bases and J dropped 1 base, with 11 bases sitting between them. This CDR3 spans 14 amino acids. Per germline, CDR1 SGHAT and CDR2 FQNNGV. Here the CDR3 DNA reads TGTGCCAGCAGCCGGGACGATCGGAACACTGAAGCTTTCTTT. Encoded protein: CASSRDDRNTEAFF.

V and J are TRBV7-2 and TRBJ1-6, with D possibly TRBD1 on 6 matching bases. Germline CDR1 is SGHTA and CDR2 is FQGNSA. This CDR3 is built from 14 residues. With 5 bases removed from V and 7 bases from J, the gap between germline ends came to 12 bases. This chain's CDR3 is CASSPPGHNSPLHF. Written as DNA, the CDR3 is TGTGCCAGCAGCCCCCCGGGACACAATTCACCCCTCCACTTT.

This clonotype was picked up a small number of times. The chain couples TRBV6-5 to TRBJ2-1; 11 nucleotides match TRBD2. Trimming cost V 4 bases and J 4 bases; bases outside gene matches: 9. CDR3 size: 17 residues. Germline-derived CDR1 and CDR2 are MNHEY and SVGAGI. In DNA form, the CDR3 reads TGTGCCAGCAGTTCACCTGGACTAGCGGGTACTTACAATGAGCAGTTCTTC. Encoded protein: CASSSPGLAGTYNEQFF.

J is TRBJ2-3 and V is TRBV6-1, with 8 bases fitting TRBD2. This CDR3 is 14 amino acids long. With 6 bases clipped from V and 1 base from J, the junction kept 3 bases outside the gene matches. Germline CDR1 and CDR2: MNHNS and SASEGT. The DNA of the CDR3 is TGTGCCAGCAGACGGGGGGGTGGCACAGATACGCAGTATTTT. Residues: CASRRGGGTDTQYF.

V gene TRBV30 combines with J gene TRBJ2-7; 9 bases fit TRBD1. This CDR3 has 13 residues. After removal of 6 bases from V and 2 bases from J, the junction contained 5 bases not matched to a gene. Germline CDR1 GTSNPN, CDR2 SVGIG (reference sequence). The CDR3 region has the DNA TGTGCCTGTAAGGGGACAGGGCCCTACGAGCAGTACTTC. It codes for CACKGTGPYEQYF.

The V call is TRBV5-6, the J call TRBJ1-1; 7 bases fit TRBD1. The CDR3 runs to 16 residues. Germline V CDR1 and CDR2: SGHDT, YYEEEE. Losses at the gene ends were 4 bases for V and 2 bases for J; bases not matched to a gene: 11. The DNA for the CDR3 is TGTGCCAGCAGCCCAGGGGGAGGGAGTCGAAACACTGAAGCTTTCTTT. Its translation is CASSPGGGSRNTEAFF.

CDR3 sequence: CSATGQGLSGNTIYF. The DNA of the CDR3 is TGCAGTGCTACTGGACAGGGACTCTCTGGAAACACCATATATTTT. The chain recombines TRBV20-1 with TRBJ1-3; 8 nucleotides match TRBD1. This CDR3 comprises 15 residues. CDR1 and CDR2 from the germline V gene are DFQATT and SNEGSKA (reference sequence). V shed 4 bases, J shed 0 bases, and the junction held 5 bases outside the gene matches.

As concerns this clonotype: Sequence at one end of the junction differs from germline and may be a read error. The chain joins TRBV11-2 to TRBJ1-5, with unresolved D. From germline, CDR1 is SGHAT and CDR2 FQNNGV. The CDR3 is made up of 13 amino acids. This CDR3 reads CASSQDVRRPQHF. For the CDR3, the DNA is TGCGCCAGCAGCCAAGATGTGCGACGGCCCCAGCATTTT.

This chain joins TRBV7-6 and TRBJ2-1, with D hard to call. This CDR3 has 16 residues. Germline CDR1 and CDR2: SGHVS and FNYEAQ. V lost 1 base to trimming and J lost 4 bases, with 14 bases between them. CDR3 residues: CASSLGRTLTYNEQFF. The CDR3 region has the DNA TGTGCCAGCAGCTTAGGTAGGACGCTGACTTACAATGAGCAGTTCTTC.

The chain carries TRBV5-1 and TRBJ2-7; tentatively, D is TRBD1 or TRBD2 (5 bases each). This CDR3 is built from 15 residues. Per germline, CDR1 SGHRS and CDR2 YFSETQ. V lost 0 bases and J 4 bases, leaving 14 bases between the germline ends. CDR3 DNA: TGCGCCAGCAGCTTGGCCGGGCAGGGAGCATACGAGCAGTACTTC. Translated: CASSLAGQGAYEQYF. The full variable domain, completed using reference TRBV5-1 and TRBJ2-7, is KAGVTQTPRYLIKTRGQQVTLSCSPISGHRSVSWYQQTPGQGLQFLFEYFSETQRNKGNFPGRFSGRQFSNSRSEMNVSTLELGDSALYLCASSLAGQGAYEQYFGPGTRLTVT.

The V and J genes are TRBV11-3 and TRBJ1-1; possibly TRBD1 for D (5 bases). The CDR3 spans 14 residues. The germline V gene has CDR1 SGHNT and CDR2 YENEEA. V gave up 0 bases and J gave up 3 bases, with 8 bases separating them. The CDR3 DNA follows: TGTGCCAGCAGCTTAGAATTCAGGGACACTGAAGCTTTCTTT. Amino acid sequence: CASSLEFRDTEAFF.

This clonotype has a handful of counts. The chain recombines TRBV6-2 or TRBV6-3 with TRBJ2-7; no clear D. With 6 bases removed from V and 0 bases from J, the gap between germline ends came to 12 bases. Germline V gene sequence: CDR1 MNHEY, CDR2 SVGEGT. CDR3 length equals 14 residues. The CDR3 is CASSLTRSSYEQYF. Here the CDR3 DNA reads TGTGCCAGCAGCTTGACCCGGAGCTCCTACGAGCAGTACTTC.

This CDR3 is CASSEVAAAQETQYF. The CDR3 nucleotides read TGTGCCAGCAGTGAAGTGGCAGCCGCACAAGAGACCCAGTACTTC. The chain employs TRBV2 and TRBJ2-5, with D hard to call. The germline CDR1 and CDR2 sequences are SNHLY and FYNNEI. The CDR3 is made up of 15 amino acids. V lost 1 base to trimming and J lost 2 bases, with 11 bases between them.

By sample fraction, this clonotype is large. The rearrangement joins TRBV19 to TRBJ2-3, with 8 bases lining up with TRBD1. V lost 6 bases and J lost 14; bases outside the gene matches: 16. The CDR3 extends over 14 amino acids. Germline CDR1 is LNHDA and CDR2 is SQIVND (reference sequence). Here the CDR3 reads CASRSGAGGKFLYF. CDR3 bases: TGTGCCAGTAGGTCTGGGGCAGGGGGCAAGTTCTTGTATTTT. Together with reference TRBV19 and TRBJ2-3, the CDR3 gives the full variable domain: DGGITQSPKYLFRKEGQNVTLSCEQNLNHDAMYWYRQDPGQGLRLIYYSQIVNDFQKGDIAEGYSVSREKKESFPLTVTSAQKNPTAFYLCASRSGAGGKFLYFGPGTRLTVL.

The chain employs TRBV20-1 and TRBJ1-2; tentatively, D is TRBD1 (6 bases). The CDR3 contains 11 residues. The V gene's germline CDR1 is DFQATT and CDR2 SNEGSKA (reference sequence). The ends were cut back, 3 bases at V and 8 bases at J, with 10 bases in the middle. In DNA, the CDR3 is TGCAGTGCTAGTACAGGGTTGGGCTACACCTTC. Translation: CSASTGLGYTF.